This is a list of T cell receptor beta chains from one sample in a study of PD-1 blockade in classical Hodgkin lymphoma. The assay was immunoSEQ multiplex PCR, and TCRdb's table has in-frame clones only and misses some. The sample lists about 94,000 clones; 89% were seen once. The sequencing here drew on peripheral blood mononuclear cells (PBMCs), taken before the second cycle of nivolumab. Every receptor here comes from a human donor with classical Hodgkin lymphoma. Each CDR3 is given with its conserved first and last residue. The D gene is left open where the match is weak. Expanded clones are given a class, and other clones once, few, many or no size at all.

v_gene: TRBV7-9
j_gene: TRBJ2-7
len: 18
abundance: -
d_gene: TRBD2
CDR3aa: CASSQGLAGGPPRYEQYF
CDR3nt: TGTGCCAGCAGCCAAGGACTAGCGGGGGGACCACCACGGTACGAGCAGTACTTC

v_gene: TRBV10-2
j_gene: TRBJ2-3
len: 15
abundance: -
d_gene: -
CDR3aa: CASSDWGPGADTQYF
CDR3nt: TGCGCCAGCAGTGATTGGGGGCCTGGGGCAGATACGCAGTATTTT

v_gene: TRBV9
j_gene: TRBJ2-3
len: 16
abundance: -
d_gene: TRBD2
CDR3aa: CASSDPGAGDADTQYF
CDR3nt: TGTGCCAGCAGCGACCCCGGGGCGGGGGACGCAGATACGCAGTATTTT

v_gene: TRBV7-9
j_gene: TRBJ2-3
len: 15
abundance: -
d_gene: TRBD1
CDR3aa: CASSLGPDRVDTQYF
CDR3nt: TGTGCCAGCAGCTTAGGCCCCGACAGGGTAGATACGCAGTATTTT

v_gene: TRBV2
j_gene: TRBJ1-2
len: 13
abundance: -
d_gene: TRBD1
CDR3aa: CASSADRVVGYTF
CDR3nt: TGTGCCAGCAGTGCCGACAGGGTCGTTGGCTACACCTTC

v_gene: TRBV7-6
j_gene: TRBJ1-4
len: 15
abundance: -
d_gene: -
CDR3aa: CASSGRGVGHEKLFF
CDR3nt: TGTGCCAGCAGCGGCAGGGGAGTTGGGCATGAAAAACTGTTTTTT

v_gene: TRBV6-1
j_gene: TRBJ1-4
len: 15
abundance: -
d_gene: -
CDR3aa: CASSDPGGAGEKLFF
CDR3nt: TGTGCCAGCAGTGATCCCGGAGGGGCTGGTGAAAAACTGTTTTTT

v_gene: TRBV6-1
j_gene: TRBJ2-3
len: 16
abundance: -
d_gene: -
CDR3aa: CASSDFTGLSTDTQYF
CDR3nt: TGTGCCAGCAGTGATTTTACAGGTCTTAGCACAGATACGCAGTATTTT

v_gene: TRBV30
j_gene: TRBJ1-1
len: 14
abundance: -
d_gene: -
CDR3aa: CAWSSGGGLTEAFF
CDR3nt: TGTGCCTGGAGTTCAGGAGGGGGGCTGACTGAAGCTTTCTTT

v_gene: TRBV11-2
j_gene: TRBJ2-7
len: 15
abundance: -
d_gene: -
CDR3aa: CASSARGRPSTEQYF
CDR3nt: TGTGCCAGCAGCGCCAGAGGCCGACCCTCTACGGAGCAGTACTTC

v_gene: TRBV27
j_gene: TRBJ1-2
len: 15
abundance: -
d_gene: TRBD1
CDR3aa: CASSSTGQGGYGYTF
CDR3nt: TGTGCCAGCAGTTCGACGGGCCAGGGGGGCTATGGCTACACCTTC

v_gene: TRBV28
j_gene: TRBJ2-3
len: 14
abundance: -
d_gene: -
CDR3aa: CASSFRFSTDTQYF
CDR3nt: TGTGCCAGCAGTTTTCGGTTTTCGACAGATACGCAGTATTTT

v_gene: TRBV10-3
j_gene: TRBJ2-7
len: 16
abundance: -
d_gene: TRBD2
CDR3aa: CAISDETSGRALEQYF
CDR3nt: TGTGCCATCAGTGATGAGACTAGCGGGAGGGCTCTCGAGCAGTACTTC

v_gene: TRBV28
j_gene: TRBJ2-3
len: 16
abundance: once
d_gene: -
CDR3aa: CASSSPRWGSTDTQYF
CDR3nt: TGTGCCAGCAGTTCTCCCCGGTGGGGGTCCACAGATACGCAGTATTTT